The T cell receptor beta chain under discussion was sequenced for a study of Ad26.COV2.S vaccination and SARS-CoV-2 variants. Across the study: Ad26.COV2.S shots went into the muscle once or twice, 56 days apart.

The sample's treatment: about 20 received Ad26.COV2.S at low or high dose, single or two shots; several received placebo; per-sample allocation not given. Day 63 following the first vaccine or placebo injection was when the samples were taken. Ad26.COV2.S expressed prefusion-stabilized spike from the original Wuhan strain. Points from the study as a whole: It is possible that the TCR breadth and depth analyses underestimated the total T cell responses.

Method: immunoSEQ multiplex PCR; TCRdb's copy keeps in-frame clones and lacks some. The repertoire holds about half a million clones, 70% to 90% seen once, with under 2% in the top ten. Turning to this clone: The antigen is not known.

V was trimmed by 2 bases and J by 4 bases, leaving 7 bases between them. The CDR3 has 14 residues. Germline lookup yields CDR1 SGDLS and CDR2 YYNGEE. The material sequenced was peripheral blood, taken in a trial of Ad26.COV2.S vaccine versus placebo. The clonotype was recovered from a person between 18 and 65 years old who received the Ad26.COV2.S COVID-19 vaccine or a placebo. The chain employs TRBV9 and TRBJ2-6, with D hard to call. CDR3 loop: CASSVNAGANVLTF. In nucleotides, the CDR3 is TGTGCCAGCAGCGTCAACGCGGGGGCCAACGTCCTGACTTTC. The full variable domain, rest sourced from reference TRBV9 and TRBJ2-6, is DSGVTQTPKHLITATGQRVTLRCSPRSGDLSVYWYQQSLDQGLQFLIQYYNGEERAKGNILERFSAQQFPDLHSELNLSSLELGDSALYFCASSVNAGANVLTFGAGSRLTVL.